This entry lists 27 T cell receptor beta chains sequenced from one sample in a study of beta chain features in type 1 diabetes. These TCRs' antigens remain unknown. As every portion of the isolated RNA was reverse transcribed, the sequencing read expressed TCRB transcripts. The table came from immunoSEQ multiplex PCR; TCRdb's copy has only in-frame clones and leaves some out. The sample consists of 600,000 or so clones, around 11% of them appearing once. General study findings and limits: Type 1 diabetes patients showed a moderate but significant shortening of TCRB CDR3s in all four CD4+ subsets.

Sequenced sample: naive CD4+ T cells from blood. These receptors were collected from a man aged 25 to 45 with type 1 diabetes.

This chain connects TRBV28 to TRBJ1-5, with a possible D match to TRBD1 (6 bases). Trimming cost V 4 bases and J 6 bases, with 10 bases left between them. The CDR3 runs to 13 residues. Germline V CDR1 and CDR2: MDHEN, SYDVKM. CDR3 loop: CASSSGVGQPQHF. CDR3 bases: TGTGCCAGCAGTTCAGGGGTTGGTCAGCCCCAGCATTTT. The full variable domain, its missing parts supplied by reference TRBV28 and TRBJ1-5, is DVKVTQSSRYLVKRTGEKVFLECVQDMDHENMFWYRQDPGLGLRLIYFSYDVKMKEKGDIPEGYSVSREKKERFSLILESASTNQTSMYLCASSSGVGQPQHFGDGTRLSIL.

This clone was recorded a few times. The CDR3 DNA sequence: TGTGCCAGCAGTCCAGGAGCGGCCCAAGAGACCCAGTACTTC. This codes for CASSPGAAQETQYF. The chain carries TRBV2 and TRBJ2-5, with a weak D call TRBD2 (5 bases). The length of the CDR3 is 14 residues. The ends were cut back, 5 bases at V and 1 base at J, with 11 bases in the middle. Germline lookup yields CDR1 SNHLY and CDR2 FYNNEI.

This clone has only a few counts. The CDR3 is CASSQDRGARAREQYF. The CDR3 region has the DNA TGCGCCAGCAGCCAAGATCGGGGTGCCAGGGCGCGGGAGCAGTACTTC. This chain links TRBV4-3 with TRBJ2-7, with D perhaps assigned TRBD1 or TRBD2 (5 bases each). Trimming took 0 bases from V and 7 from J, leaving 19 bases between them. The CDR3 extends over 16 amino acids. In germline, CDR1 is LGHNA, CDR2 YSLEER.

This clone has a single count. The V call is TRBV19, the J call TRBJ2-4; the D gene is possibly TRBD2 (6 bases). Per germline, CDR1 LNHDA and CDR2 SQIVND (reference sequence). The V gene lost 8 bases and the J gene lost 2 bases, with 25 bases spanning the gap. The CDR3 contains 18 residues. DNA for the CDR3: TGTGCCAGTCAAACCTTTGGAGGGGTTTTTAGTTCCAAAAACATTCAGTACTTC. Translating gives CASQTFGGVFSSKNIQYF.

This clone has only a few counts. The identical CDR3 is also encoded by other nucleotide sequences in the sample. The rearrangement joins TRBV9 to TRBJ1-2; tentatively, D is TRBD1 (5 bases). V was trimmed by 1 base and J by 3 bases, leaving 7 bases between them. The CDR3 contains 13 residues. CDR1 is SGDLS, CDR2 YYNGEE, per germline. CDR3 region: CASSVTGDYGYTF. CDR3 DNA: TGTGCCAGCAGCGTAACAGGCGACTATGGCTACACCTTC.

This chain joins TRBV27 and TRBJ2-5, with D perhaps TRBD1 (6 bases). V shed 5 bases and J shed 2 bases, with 15 bases lying between them. The CDR3 runs to 15 residues. Per the germline V gene, CDR1 is MNHEY and CDR2 is SMNVEV (reference sequence). The CDR3 sequence: CASSQWTDRQETQYF. The CDR3, as DNA: TGTGCCAGCAGTCAGTGGACAGATCGGCAAGAGACCCAGTACTTC.

The V gene is TRBV28, the J gene TRBJ2-3; D unclear. The CDR3 spans 12 residues. Per the germline V gene, CDR1 is MDHEN and CDR2 is SYDVKM. V was trimmed by 5 bases and J by 6 bases, leaving 9 bases between them. The CDR3: CASSGTTDTQYF. CDR3 in DNA: TGTGCCAGCAGTGGAACAACGGATACGCAGTATTTT.

On this clone itself: The sample carries other DNA sequences with the same CDR3. This rearrangement joins TRBV7-2 to TRBJ2-5; no clear D gene. The germline CDR1 and CDR2 sequences are SGHTA and FQGNSA. The V gene lost 1 base and the J gene lost 1 base, with 1 base spanning the gap. The CDR3 has 12 residues. The CDR3 DNA is TGTGCCAGCAGCTTAGGCCAAGAGACCCAGTACTTC. This sequence encodes CASSLGQETQYF. Full variable domain (missing parts from reference TRBV7-2 and TRBJ2-5): GAGVSQSPSNKVTEKGKDVELRCDPISGHTALYWYRQSLGQGLEFLIYFQGNSAPDKSGLPSDRFSAERTGGSVSTLTIQRTQQEDSAVYLCASSLGQETQYFGPGTRLLVL.

The J gene is TRBJ2-5, the V gene TRBV5-1; possible D gene TRBD1, 6 bases. The CDR3 consists of 16 residues. The germline V and J ends were trimmed by 2 bases and 1 base, with 15 bases remaining between them. Germline CDR1 and CDR2: SGHRS and YFSETQ. Written as DNA, the CDR3 is TGCGCCAGCAGCTTCGATACAGGGTTCCTCCAAGAGACCCAGTACTTC. It yields the protein CASSFDTGFLQETQYF.

A few counts support this clone. The chain couples TRBV27 to TRBJ2-3; D may match TRBD1 or TRBD2 (6 bases each). V dropped 6 bases and J dropped 0 bases, with 19 bases sitting between them. The V gene's germline CDR1 is MNHEY and CDR2 SMNVEV (reference sequence). The CDR3 is 17 amino acids. In nucleotides, the CDR3 is TGTGCCAGCAGCCCTTCCCGGGGGCGACCTAGCACAGATACGCAGTATTTT. It specifies CASSPSRGRPSTDTQYF.

This rearrangement joins TRBV5-4 to TRBJ2-3; tentatively, D is TRBD1 (6 bases). This CDR3 spans 17 amino acids. The germline CDR1 and CDR2 sequences are SGHNT and YYREEE (reference sequence). V was trimmed by 4 bases and J by 4 bases, leaving 22 bases between them. The CDR3 sequence is CASSLGIGQGIADTQYF. For the CDR3, the DNA is TGTGCCAGCAGCCTCGGAATAGGGCAGGGGATCGCAGATACGCAGTATTTT. The whole variable domain, remainder taken from reference TRBV5-4 and TRBJ2-3, is ETGVTQSPTHLIKTRGQQVTLRCSSQSGHNTVSWYQQALGQGPQFIFQYYREEENGRGNFPPRFSGLQFPNYSSELNVNALELDDSALYLCASSLGIGQGIADTQYFGPGTRLTVL.

This clone was counted once. This sequence joins TRBV28 and TRBJ1-5, with a weak D call TRBD1 (5 bases). V was cut by 6 bases and J by 7 bases, with 13 bases left in between. The CDR3 loop spans 13 amino acids. The germline V gene encodes CDR1 MDHEN and CDR2 SYDVKM. CDR3 protein: CASRTPGVQPQHF. CDR3 in DNA: TGTGCCAGCAGAACCCCGGGGGTCCAGCCCCAGCATTTT.

This clone was seen only a few times. The chain has TRBV4-3 and TRBJ2-7, with 7 bases fitting TRBD1. Trimming at V came to 4 bases and at J to 3 bases, leaving 9 bases not matched to a gene. The CDR3 contains 15 residues. CDR1 is LGHNA, CDR2 YSLEER, per germline. The CDR3 sequence is CASSRSQGQNYEQYF. CDR3 bases: TGCGCCAGCAGCCGGTCACAGGGACAGAACTACGAGCAGTACTTC.

Only a few counts were recorded for this clone. This chain connects TRBV30 to TRBJ2-7; D possibly corresponds to TRBD2 (6 bases). With 2 bases removed from V and 7 bases from J, the gap between germline ends came to 12 bases. This CDR3 region has 12 residues. CDR1 is GTSNPN, CDR2 SVGIG, per germline (reference sequence). The CDR3: CAWSPRRGEQYF. In DNA, the CDR3 is TGTGCCTGGAGTCCCCGACGGGGGGAGCAGTACTTC. Variable domain in full (rest from reference TRBV30 and TRBJ2-7): SQTIHQWPATLVQPVGSPLSLECTVEGTSNPNLYWYRQAAGRGLQLLFYSVGIGQISSEVPQNLSASRPQDRQFILSSKKLLLSDSGFYLCAWSPRRGEQYFGPGTRLTVT.

This clone has a handful of counts. An end of the junction differs from the germline gene, which may be a read error. This chain uses TRBV6-5 with TRBJ2-5; D unresolved. This CDR3 is 12 amino acids long. CDR1 and CDR2 from the germline V gene are MNHEY and SVGAGI. The CDR3 sequence: CASSYGQATKNF. CDR3 DNA: TGTGCCAGCAGTTACGGGCAGGCCACGAAGAACTTC.

The chain recombines TRBV4-2 with TRBJ2-5; TRBD2 agrees at 8 bases. Unmatched junction bases numbered 9, after V lost 5 bases and J lost 4 bases. The CDR3 runs to 15 residues. Germline V gene data show CDR1 as LGHNA and CDR2 as YNFKEQ. The CDR3 sequence: CASSVGGAGSETQYF. DNA of the CDR3: TGTGCCAGCAGCGTCGGGGGGGCGGGATCAGAGACCCAGTACTTC.

V is TRBV5-1 and J is TRBJ2-5, with TRBD2 matching over 10 bases. CDR1 is SGHRS and CDR2 is YFSETQ in the germline V gene. This CDR3 has 16 amino acids. The V segment lost 2 bases and the J segment 2 bases; nucleotides outside the gene matches: 6. CDR3 sequence (DNA): TGCGCCAGCAGCTTTACCACTAGCGGGGTTCAAGAGACCCAGTACTTC. Protein: CASSFTTSGVQETQYF.

This clone was detected a few times. This chain connects TRBV28 to TRBJ2-5, with 10 bases that match TRBD1. The CDR3 runs 13 residues. V lost 7 bases and J lost 5; bases outside the gene matches: 4. Germline assignment: CDR1 MDHEN and CDR2 SYDVKM. The CDR3 loop reads CASMTGGVETQYF. CDR3 DNA: TGTGCCAGCATGACAGGGGGCGTGGAGACCCAGTACTTC.

V gene TRBV7-9 combines with J gene TRBJ1-4; no clear D. Germline V CDR1 and CDR2: SEHNR, FQNEAQ (reference sequence). The V end was cut by 5 bases, the J end by 13 bases, with 11 bases between. The length of the CDR3 is 11 residues. CDR3 nucleotides: TGTGCCAGCAGCCCCCTCGAAGGACTGTTTTTT. Translating it yields CASSPLEGLFF.

The genes are TRBV19 and TRBJ1-2; unclear D gene. The V gene lost 7 bases and the J gene lost 4 bases, with 25 bases spanning the gap. Germline V CDR1 and CDR2: LNHDA, SQIVND (reference sequence). This CDR3 comprises 17 residues. The DNA of the CDR3 is TGTGCCAGTACTCCAGCAGCCGGGCGAGGTACCTTCTATGGCTACACCTTC. It encodes CASTPAAGRGTFYGYTF.

V is TRBV27 and J is TRBJ2-2; TRBD2 is a possible D gene (6 bases). CDR1 and CDR2 from the germline V gene are MNHEY and SMNVEV (reference sequence). V lost 9 bases and J lost 5, with 19 bases in between. This CDR3 has 15 amino acids. CDR3 in DNA: TGTGCCAGGGGTGGAGGAGGGTGGTTGACCGGGGAGCTGTTTTTT. Protein product: CARGGGGWLTGELFF.

This clone was counted between two and nine times. CDR3 sequence (DNA): TGTGCCAGCAGTGAATTTCGGATGGATACGCAGTATTTT. Its protein product is CASSEFRMDTQYF. This rearrangement joins TRBV2 to TRBJ2-3; D call uncertain. Deletions cut 2 bases from V and 6 bases from J, with 9 bases between. The CDR3 covers 13 residues. Germline values: CDR1 SNHLY, CDR2 FYNNEI.

The genes are TRBV14 and TRBJ2-3; TRBD1 aligns across 8 bases. This CDR3 region has 17 residues. CDR1 and CDR2 (germline): SGHDN, FVKESK. V gave up 0 bases and J gave up 1 base; unmatched junction bases: 6. This chain's CDR3 is CASSQDGPGQGTDTQYF. The CDR3 nucleotides read TGTGCCAGCAGCCAAGATGGCCCGGGACAGGGCACAGATACGCAGTATTTT.

The rearrangement uses TRBV4-3 and TRBJ2-3; 12 bases match TRBD2. Trimming at V came to 1 base and at J to 4 bases, leaving 6 bases not matched to a gene. CDR3 length: 17 residues. Germline CDR1 is LGHNA and CDR2 is YSLEER. This chain's CDR3 is CASSQVGSSGGADTQYF. DNA for the CDR3: TGCGCCAGCAGCCAAGTGGGGTCTAGCGGGGGGGCAGATACGCAGTATTTT.

This clone was detected only a few times. This chain connects TRBV25-1 to TRBJ2-2, with D possibly TRBD2 on 5 matching bases. CDR3 size: 17 residues. V was shortened by 1 base and J by 4 bases, with 16 bases between the two germline ends. CDR1 and CDR2 (germline): MGHDK, SYGVNS. In DNA form, the CDR3 reads TGTGCCAGCAGTGAATTTAAGGACTCCCAGGTCACCGGGGAGCTGTTTTTT. This translates into CASSEFKDSQVTGELFF.

This clone turned up a few times. The chain recombines TRBV4-3 with TRBJ1-1; possible D gene TRBD1, 6 bases. The germline gives CDR1 LGHNA, CDR2 YSLEER. The ends were cut back, 0 bases at V and 0 bases at J, with 11 bases in the middle. The CDR3 is made up of 16 amino acids. CDR3 region: CASSQDRGTLNTEAFF. The DNA of the CDR3 is TGCGCCAGCAGCCAAGATAGAGGGACACTGAACACTGAAGCTTTCTTT.

This clone has just a few counts. The chain has TRBV28 and TRBJ1-4; the D gene is possibly TRBD1 (5 bases). The CDR3 totals 13 residues. With 8 bases removed from V and 4 bases from J, the gap between germline ends came to 11 bases. Germline lookup yields CDR1 MDHEN and CDR2 SYDVKM. The CDR3: CASGRQINEKLFF. The CDR3 region has the DNA TGTGCCAGCGGGAGACAGATTAATGAAAAACTGTTTTTT. The full variable domain, its missing parts supplied by reference TRBV28 and TRBJ1-4, is DVKVTQSSRYLVKRTGEKVFLECVQDMDHENMFWYRQDPGLGLRLIYFSYDVKMKEKGDIPEGYSVSREKKERFSLILESASTNQTSMYLCASGRQINEKLFFGSGTQLSVL.